These 32 T cell receptor beta chains share one sample of origin, sequenced in a study of blood T cells in healthy people across ages. Primers used in a second PCR of about 7 to 11 cycles were a sample-barcoded 5' primer and a J-beta primer mix. TCRdb fed the 5' RACE reads into MiXCR, producing one record per CDR3 protein. The table records 500,000 to 650,000 distinct CDR3 sequences, about 29% of them present only once. These data also formed part of another study, on T cells of mothers and their children.

The source material was blood. The origin of the receptors is a boy younger than 10 in good health.

CDR3 protein: CASSVGAGGTETQYF. In DNA, the CDR3 is TGTGCCAGCAGCGTAGGAGCGGGAGGTACGGAGACCCAGTACTTC. The genes are TRBV9 and TRBJ2-5; 9 nucleotides line up with TRBD2. Germline assignment: CDR1 SGDLS and CDR2 YYNGEE. The CDR3 runs to 15 residues. The junction had 5 bases not matched to a gene; V was cut back by 0 bases and J by 5 bases.

This chain uses TRBV7-3 with TRBJ2-3; D might be TRBD1 (6 bases). Deletions cut 4 bases from V and 1 base from J, with 12 bases between. The CDR3 is 15 residues long. Germline CDR1 is SGHTA and CDR2 is FQGTGA. The CDR3 DNA reads as TGTGCCAGCAGCTCAACAGGGCACGGCACAGATACGCAGTATTTT. It translates to CASSSTGHGTDTQYF.

This clonotype was picked up a small number of times. The gene calls are TRBV21-1 and TRBJ1-5. TRBV21-1 is given as a pseudogene. CDR3 size: 14 residues. CDR3 sequence reads: CASSNRRGNQPQHF. The CDR3 coding sequence is TGTGCCAGCAGCAACAGACGGGGCAATCAGCCCCAGCATTTT.

This clonotype was recorded at least ten times. CDR3: CASSILARTPSATQYF. Here the CDR3 DNA reads TGTGCCAGCAGCATACTAGCCCGTACACCCTCGGCTACGCAGTATTTT. The chain uses TRBV7-2 and TRBJ2-3; TRBD2 is a possible D gene (6 bases). CDR1 is SGHTA and CDR2 is FQGNSA in the germline V gene. The CDR3 contains 16 residues. With 5 bases removed from V and 8 bases from J, the gap between germline ends came to 23 bases.

V is TRBV6-2 or TRBV6-3 and J is TRBJ2-1, with 11 bases matching TRBD2. The junction had 5 bases not matched to a gene; V was cut back by 5 bases and J by 8 bases. This CDR3 has 14 residues. Germline assignment: CDR1 MNHEY and CDR2 SVGEGT. CDR3 in amino acids: CASSIAGGADEQFF. CDR3 nucleotides: TGTGCCAGCAGTATAGCGGGAGGGGCCGATGAGCAGTTCTTC.

The rearrangement uses TRBV30 and TRBJ2-5, with no clear D. V was clipped by 2 bases and J by 6 bases, with 10 bases between them. CDR1 GTSNPN and CDR2 SVGIG come from the germline V gene (reference sequence). The CDR3 is 12 residues long. Here the CDR3 DNA reads TGTGCCTGGAGTCTCGGTGGGCAGACCCAGTACTTC. Amino acids: CAWSLGGQTQYF.

The CDR3 loop is CASSLGDRGPYEQYF. For the CDR3, the DNA is TGCGCCAGCAGCTTAGGGGACAGGGGGCCTTACGAGCAGTACTTC. The chain has TRBV5-1 and TRBJ2-7; 12 positions match TRBD1. In germline, CDR1 is SGHRS, CDR2 YFSETQ. CDR3 length equals 15 residues. Trimming removed 2 bases from V and 4 bases from J; junction bases left unmatched: 4.

This rearrangement joins TRBV27 to TRBJ1-1; TRBD1 matches 7 bases. With V trimmed by 2 bases and J by 10 bases, 25 bases remained unmatched. Germline-derived CDR1 and CDR2 are MNHEY and SMNVEV (reference sequence). This CDR3 has 19 amino acids. DNA for the CDR3: TGTGCCAGCAGTTTAAGTCCGGGAGGCGAAGGGACAGTAAAAGGGGGAGCTTTCTTT. This encodes CASSLSPGGEGTVKGGAFF.

This clonotype has only a few counts. The chain couples TRBV29-1 to TRBJ1-1, with 7 bases matching TRBD1. Trimming at V came to 2 bases and at J to 7 bases, leaving 7 bases not matched to a gene. Germline values: CDR1 SQVTM, CDR2 ANQGSEA. The CDR3 contains 13 residues. The CDR3 DNA reads TGCAGCGTTGAACGCCGACAGGGACATGAAGCTTTCTTT. This sequence encodes CSVERRQGHEAFF.

The genes are TRBV15 and TRBJ2-7; no clear D gene. The CDR3 length is 14 residues. The V end lost 1 base, the J end lost 0 bases, and 7 bases lay between the germline ends. Germline CDR1 and CDR2: LNHNV and YYDKDF (reference sequence). The CDR3 region has the DNA TGTGCCACCAGCAGAGCCGATCCCTCCTACGAGCAGTACTTC. Its protein product is CATSRADPSYEQYF.

This clonotype has only one observation. V usage is TRBV18 and J usage is TRBJ1-5; D not certain. Deletions cut 6 bases from V and 5 bases from J, with 11 bases between. CDR1 and CDR2 (germline): KGHSH, LQKENI. CDR3 length: 13 amino acids. The DNA for the CDR3 is TGTGCCAGCTCCCGGGCAGGCGATCAGCCCCAGCATTTT. Protein product: CASSRAGDQPQHF.

The chain uses TRBV10-3 and TRBJ1-3, with a possible D match to TRBD1 (6 bases). Germline CDR1 and CDR2: ENHRY and SYGVKD. Deletions cut 3 bases from V and 2 bases from J, with 14 bases between. There are 16 residues in the CDR3. The CDR3 DNA is TGTGCCATCAGTGAAGAAGGGGGGGCGACTGGAAACACCATATATTTT. Protein: CAISEEGGATGNTIYF.

The chain has TRBV29-1 and TRBJ2-3, with D perhaps matching TRBD2 (5 bases). V lost 5 bases and J lost 2, with 8 bases in between. Germline CDR1 and CDR2: SQVTM and ANQGSEA. The CDR3 contains 12 residues. CDR3 nucleotides: TGCAGCGTTCAGACTAACACAGATACGCAGTATTTT. Its protein product is CSVQTNTDTQYF.

This clonotype has only a few counts. The chain recombines TRBV5-5 with TRBJ2-1; D ambiguous. CDR1 is SGHKS and CDR2 is YYEKEE in the germline V gene (reference sequence). The CDR3 spans 15 residues. V was clipped by 2 bases and J by 0 bases, with 9 bases between them. The CDR3 here is CASSLSLPSYNEQFF. DNA for the CDR3: TGTGCCAGCAGCTTAAGCCTACCCTCCTACAATGAGCAGTTCTTC.

There are many counts of this clonotype. The genes are TRBV29-1 and TRBJ2-4; 9 positions match TRBD2. This CDR3 is built from 12 residues. Germline CDR1 and CDR2: SQVTM and ANQGSEA. The junction had 5 bases not matched to a gene; V was cut back by 7 bases and J by 7 bases. CDR3 nucleotides: TGCAGCGGTGGGGGGACTAGCAACATTCAGTACTTC. This translates into CSGGGTSNIQYF.

In its sample, this clonotype was seen many times. The chain combines TRBV7-9 with TRBJ2-1; no clear D. The V gene's germline CDR1 is SEHNR and CDR2 FQNEAQ (reference sequence). The CDR3 is 12 amino acids. V lost 4 bases, J lost 6 bases, and 7 bases lay in between. The CDR3 reads CASSSVSNEQFF. CDR3 sequence (DNA): TGTGCCAGCAGCTCGGTCTCCAATGAGCAGTTCTTC.

This clonotype has ten or more counts. The J gene is TRBJ1-2, the V gene TRBV27, with 8 bases lining up with TRBD1. The CDR3 extends over 13 amino acids. Trimming removed 5 bases from V and 4 bases from J; junction bases left unmatched: 3. Germline V CDR1 and CDR2: MNHEY, SMNVEV (reference sequence). CDR3 nucleotide sequence: TGTGCCAGCAGTCCGACAGGGGTCTATGGCTACACCTTC. This codes for CASSPTGVYGYTF.

The J gene is TRBJ2-5, the V gene TRBV7-2; 10 positions agree with TRBD2. The CDR3 is 16 amino acids. J lost 2 bases, V lost 1 base, and 4 bases had no gene match. Germline V gives CDR1 SGHTA, CDR2 FQGNSA. CDR3: CASSLGVSGGQETQYF. In nucleotides, the CDR3 is TGTGCCAGCAGCTTAGGGGTTAGCGGGGGGCAAGAGACCCAGTACTTC.

In DNA form, the CDR3 reads TGCGCCAGCAGCCAAGTGATATTCGCGAACACCGGGGAGCTGTTTTTT. Translation: CASSQVIFANTGELFF. V gene TRBV4-1 combines with J gene TRBJ2-2, with no clear D. V lost 1 base and J 0 bases, leaving 9 bases between the germline ends. CDR1 MGHRA and CDR2 YSYEKL come from the germline V gene. The CDR3 has 16 residues.

The chain combines TRBV20-1 with TRBJ1-1, with a possible D match to TRBD1 (6 bases). The V and J ends lost 0 bases and 0 bases respectively, with 11 bases between them. The V gene's germline CDR1 is DFQATT and CDR2 SNEGSKA (reference sequence). The CDR3 covers 15 residues. This CDR3 reads CSARDADRMNTEAFF. The CDR3 region has the DNA TGCAGTGCTAGAGATGCGGACAGAATGAACACTGAAGCTTTCTTT.

Many counts were recorded for this clonotype. The rearrangement links TRBV7-9 to TRBJ1-4, with D perhaps matching TRBD1 (5 bases). The germline V gene has CDR1 SEHNR and CDR2 FQNEAQ (reference sequence). Deletions cut 5 bases from V and 8 bases from J, with 9 bases between. The CDR3 has 12 amino acids. The CDR3: CASSPKGEKLFF. The DNA of the CDR3 is TGTGCCAGCAGCCCTAAGGGGGAAAAACTGTTTTTT.

The genes are TRBV20-1 and TRBJ2-1; 8 bases fit TRBD1. V was pared by 4 bases and J by 3 bases, with 5 bases of the junction left unmatched. CDR3 length: 14 amino acids. Germline V gene sequence: CDR1 DFQATT, CDR2 SNEGSKA (reference sequence). CDR3 protein: CSATPGTGYNEQFF. The CDR3 DNA reads TGCAGTGCTACACCCGGGACAGGCTACAATGAGCAGTTCTTC.

The genes are TRBV19 and TRBJ2-2, with no clear D. Germline V gene lookup returns CDR1 LNHDA and CDR2 SQIVND (reference sequence). CDR3 length: 13 amino acids. V gave up 5 bases and J gave up 6 bases, with 10 bases separating them. The CDR3 loop is CASSAPWAGELFF. CDR3 bases: TGTGCCAGTAGTGCTCCTTGGGCCGGGGAGCTGTTTTTT.

This clonotype was detected a few times. This chain links TRBV13 with TRBJ1-1; 8 nucleotides line up with TRBD1. The CDR3 runs 15 residues. Per germline, CDR1 PRHDT and CDR2 FYEKMQ (reference sequence). Germline trimming cut 5 bases from V and 5 bases from J; bases unmatched to any gene: 10. The CDR3 sequence is CASSPGQGRRTEAFF. CDR3 nucleotide sequence: TGTGCCAGCAGCCCCGGACAGGGCCGAAGGACTGAAGCTTTCTTT.

The chain joins TRBV7-8 to TRBJ2-5, with D perhaps assigned TRBD1 or TRBD2 (5 bases each). Germline V CDR1 and CDR2: SGHVS, FQNEAQ. V dropped 5 bases and J dropped 4 bases, with 17 bases sitting between them. The CDR3 spans 15 residues. The CDR3 here is CASSQGRGVGETQYF. In nucleotides, the CDR3 is TGTGCCAGCAGCCAAGGGAGAGGGGTAGGAGAGACCCAGTACTTC.

This clonotype was recorded at least ten times. V is TRBV4-2 and J is TRBJ1-2; the D gene is possibly TRBD1 (6 bases). The CDR3 is made up of 16 amino acids. Germline CDR1 LGHNA, CDR2 YNFKEQ. V lost 4 bases to trimming and J lost 0 bases, with 15 bases between them. The CDR3 DNA reads as TGTGCCAGCAGCCCGCCTTCGACAGGATCTAACTATGGCTACACCTTC. It specifies CASSPPSTGSNYGYTF.

The V call is TRBV2, the J call TRBJ2-1; D is unresolved. Germline V gene sequence: CDR1 SNHLY, CDR2 FYNNEI. This CDR3 is built from 11 residues. V dropped 2 bases and J dropped 9 bases, with 5 bases sitting between them. CDR3: CASSEMGEQFF. CDR3 bases: TGTGCCAGCAGTGAAATGGGTGAGCAGTTCTTC.

This clonotype came up a few times. The V call is TRBV25-1, the J call TRBJ1-2; D gene ambiguous. Trimming shortened V by 2 bases and J by 3 bases, and 7 bases separated the two germline ends. Germline V gene data show CDR1 as MGHDK and CDR2 as SYGVNS. The CDR3 loop spans 13 amino acids. This chain's CDR3 is CASSEGSDYGYTF. Written as DNA, the CDR3 is TGTGCCAGCAGTGAAGGATCGGACTATGGCTACACCTTC.

This clonotype was counted only a few times. The chain is built from TRBV7-9 and TRBJ2-7; TRBD2 matches at 9 bases. This CDR3 has 16 residues. Trimming removed 1 base from V and 0 bases from J; junction bases left unmatched: 4. Germline V gene data show CDR1 as SEHNR and CDR2 as FQNEAQ (reference sequence). CDR3 sequence reads: CASSLVGGGDSYEQYF. DNA of the CDR3: TGTGCCAGCAGCTTAGTCGGCGGGGGGGACTCCTACGAGCAGTACTTC.

This sequence joins TRBV6-6 and TRBJ2-2, with 8 bases aligning to TRBD2. Trimming cost V 7 bases and J 8 bases; bases outside gene matches: 6. This CDR3 has 13 residues. Germline V gene lookup returns CDR1 MNHNY and CDR2 SVGAGI (reference sequence). The CDR3: CASTTGTRGELFF. As DNA, the CDR3 is TGTGCCAGCACCACCGGGACTAGAGGGGAGCTGTTTTTT.

This clonotype has only a few counts. The chain joins TRBV5-1 to TRBJ2-3; a possible D gene is TRBD1 (5 bases). Germline V gives CDR1 SGHRS, CDR2 YFSETQ. The V and J ends lost 1 base and 4 bases respectively, with 10 bases between them. The CDR3 length is 14 residues. As DNA, the CDR3 is TGCGCCAGCAGCTTGTTGCAGGGATCAGATACGCAGTATTTT. Translated, it gives CASSLLQGSDTQYF.

The chain joins TRBV2 to TRBJ2-5, with D possibly matching TRBD1 (6 bases). With the DNA end fitting TRBJ2-1 better, the J assignment may be wrong. Germline assignment: CDR1 SNHLY and CDR2 FYNNEI. The CDR3 contains 14 residues. For the CDR3, the DNA is TGTGCCAGCAGTGGAGGTGGGGGCGGAGGAGAGCAGTTCTTC. Protein: CASSGGGGGGEQFF.